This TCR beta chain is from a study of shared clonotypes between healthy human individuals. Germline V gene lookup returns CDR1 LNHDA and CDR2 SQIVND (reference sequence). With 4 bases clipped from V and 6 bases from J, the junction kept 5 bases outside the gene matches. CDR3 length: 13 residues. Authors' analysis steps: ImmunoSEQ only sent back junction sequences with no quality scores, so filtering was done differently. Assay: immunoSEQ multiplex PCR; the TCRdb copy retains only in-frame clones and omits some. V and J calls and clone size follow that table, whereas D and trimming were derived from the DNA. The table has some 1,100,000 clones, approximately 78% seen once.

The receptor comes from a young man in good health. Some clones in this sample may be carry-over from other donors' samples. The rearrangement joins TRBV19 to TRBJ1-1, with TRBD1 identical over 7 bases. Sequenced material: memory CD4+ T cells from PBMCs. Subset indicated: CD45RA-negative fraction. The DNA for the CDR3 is TGTGCCAGTAGTACCCACAGGGGCGCTGAAGCTTTCTTT. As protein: CASSTHRGAEAFF. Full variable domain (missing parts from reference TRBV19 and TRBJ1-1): DGGITQSPKYLFRKEGQNVTLSCEQNLNHDAMYWYRQDPGQGLRLIYYSQIVNDFQKGDIAEGYSVSREKKESFPLTVTSAQKNPTAFYLCASSTHRGAEAFFGQGTRLTVV.